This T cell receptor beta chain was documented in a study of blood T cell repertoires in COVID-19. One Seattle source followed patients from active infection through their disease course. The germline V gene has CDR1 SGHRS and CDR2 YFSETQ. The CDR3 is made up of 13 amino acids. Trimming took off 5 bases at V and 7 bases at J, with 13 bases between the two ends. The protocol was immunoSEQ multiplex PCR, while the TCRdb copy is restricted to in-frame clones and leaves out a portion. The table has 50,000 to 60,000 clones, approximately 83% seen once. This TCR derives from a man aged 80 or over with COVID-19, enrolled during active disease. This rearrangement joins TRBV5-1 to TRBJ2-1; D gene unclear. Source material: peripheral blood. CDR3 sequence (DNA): TGCGCCAGCAGTCTCCTACCCCCTAATGAGCAGTTCTTC. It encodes CASSLLPPNEQFF.